This paragraph reports one T cell receptor (beta chain). This sample is drawn from a study of blood T cell repertoires in COVID-19. V was cut by 2 bases and J by 2 bases, with 18 bases left in between. The germline CDR1 and CDR2 sequences are LNHDA and SQIVND (reference sequence). The CDR3 sequence is 17 residues long. Original processing methods: Using reference gene primer amplification, nucleated cell counts were estimated. Profiled with immunoSEQ multiplex PCR; TCRdb holds only in-frame clones, not every one. The DNA was the basis for D and trimming; V, J and clone size are from that table. Of about 52,000 clones listed, roughly nine tenths are singletons.

The specimen was peripheral blood. The source of this sequence is an elderly man with active or convalescent COVID-19. The chain uses TRBV19 and TRBJ1-2; D is possibly TRBD1 (6 bases). Here the CDR3 reads CASSIPPGAGENYGYTF. The CDR3 nucleotides read TGTGCCAGTAGTATACCCCCTGGGGCAGGGGAGAACTATGGCTACACCTTC.